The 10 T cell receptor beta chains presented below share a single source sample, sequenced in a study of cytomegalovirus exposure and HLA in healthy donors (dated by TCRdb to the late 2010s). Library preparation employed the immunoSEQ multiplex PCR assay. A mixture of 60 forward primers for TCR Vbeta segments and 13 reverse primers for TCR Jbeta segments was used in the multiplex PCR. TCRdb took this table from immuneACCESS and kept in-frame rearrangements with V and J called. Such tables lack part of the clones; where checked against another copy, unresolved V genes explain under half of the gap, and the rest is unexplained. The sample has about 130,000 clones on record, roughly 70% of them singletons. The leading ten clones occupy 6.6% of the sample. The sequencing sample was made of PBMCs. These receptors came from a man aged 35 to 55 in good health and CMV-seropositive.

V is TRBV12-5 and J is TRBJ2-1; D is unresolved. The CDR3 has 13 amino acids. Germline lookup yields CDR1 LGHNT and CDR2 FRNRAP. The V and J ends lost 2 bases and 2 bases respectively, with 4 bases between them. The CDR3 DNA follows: TGTGCTAGTGGTTTGACTACCTACAATGAGCAGTTCTTC. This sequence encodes CASGLTTYNEQFF.

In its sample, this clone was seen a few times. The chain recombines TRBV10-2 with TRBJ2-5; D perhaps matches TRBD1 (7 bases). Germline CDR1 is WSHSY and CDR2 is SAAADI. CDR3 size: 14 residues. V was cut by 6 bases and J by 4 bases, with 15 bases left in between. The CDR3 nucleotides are TGCGCCAGCAGAGACCCAGGGGGGAGAGAGACCCAGTACTTC. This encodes CASRDPGGRETQYF.

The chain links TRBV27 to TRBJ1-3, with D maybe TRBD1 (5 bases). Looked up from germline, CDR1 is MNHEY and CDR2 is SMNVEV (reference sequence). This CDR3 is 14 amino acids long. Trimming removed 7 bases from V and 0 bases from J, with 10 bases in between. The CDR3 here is CASKGAISGNTIYF. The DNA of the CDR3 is TGTGCCAGCAAAGGGGCGATCTCTGGAAACACCATATATTTT.

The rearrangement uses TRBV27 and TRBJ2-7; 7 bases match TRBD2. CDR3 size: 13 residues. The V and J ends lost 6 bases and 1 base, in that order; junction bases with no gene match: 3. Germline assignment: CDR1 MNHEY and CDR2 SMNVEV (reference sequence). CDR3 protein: CASSPGLSYEQYF. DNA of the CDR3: TGTGCCAGCAGCCCGGGACTATCCTACGAGCAGTACTTC.

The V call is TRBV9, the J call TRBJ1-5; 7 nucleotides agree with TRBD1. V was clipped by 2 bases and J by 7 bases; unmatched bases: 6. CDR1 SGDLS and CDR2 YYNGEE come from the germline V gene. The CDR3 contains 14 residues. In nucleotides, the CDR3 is TGTGCCAGCAGCGTGACAGGGTCCGGACAGCCCCAGCATTTT. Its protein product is CASSVTGSGQPQHF.

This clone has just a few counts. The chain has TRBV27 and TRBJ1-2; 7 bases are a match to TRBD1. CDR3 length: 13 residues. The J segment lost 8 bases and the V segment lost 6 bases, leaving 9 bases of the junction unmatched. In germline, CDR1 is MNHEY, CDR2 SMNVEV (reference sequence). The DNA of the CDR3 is TGTGCCAGCAGCCCCCGGACAGGCGACGGCTACACCTTC. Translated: CASSPRTGDGYTF.

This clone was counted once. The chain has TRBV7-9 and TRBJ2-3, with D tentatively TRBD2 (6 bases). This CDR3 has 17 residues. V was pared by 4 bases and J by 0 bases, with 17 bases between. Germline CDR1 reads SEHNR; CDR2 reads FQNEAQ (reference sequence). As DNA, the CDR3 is TGTGCCAGCAGCTCCCCTAAATCGGGGGAAAGCACAGATACGCAGTATTTT. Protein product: CASSSPKSGESTDTQYF.

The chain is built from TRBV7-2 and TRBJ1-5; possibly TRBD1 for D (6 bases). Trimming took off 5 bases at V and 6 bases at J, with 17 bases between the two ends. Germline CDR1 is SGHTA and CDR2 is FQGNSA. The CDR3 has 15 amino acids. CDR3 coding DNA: TGTGCCAGCAGCCTAAGGGACAAGGCAACTCAGCCCCAGCATTTT. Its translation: CASSLRDKATQPQHF.

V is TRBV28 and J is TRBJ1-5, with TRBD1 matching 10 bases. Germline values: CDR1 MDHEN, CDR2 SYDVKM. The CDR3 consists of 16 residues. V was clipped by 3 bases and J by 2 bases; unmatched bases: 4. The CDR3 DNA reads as TGTGCCAGCAGTTTGGGACAGGGGAGGGGCAATCAGCCCCAGCATTTT. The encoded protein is CASSLGQGRGNQPQHF.

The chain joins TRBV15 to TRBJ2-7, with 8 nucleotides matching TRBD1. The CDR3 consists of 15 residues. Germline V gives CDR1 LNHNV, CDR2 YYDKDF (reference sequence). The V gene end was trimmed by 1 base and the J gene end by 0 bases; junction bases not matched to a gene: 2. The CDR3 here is CATSRGTGSSYEQYF. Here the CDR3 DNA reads TGTGCCACCAGCAGAGGGACAGGGAGCTCCTACGAGCAGTACTTC.